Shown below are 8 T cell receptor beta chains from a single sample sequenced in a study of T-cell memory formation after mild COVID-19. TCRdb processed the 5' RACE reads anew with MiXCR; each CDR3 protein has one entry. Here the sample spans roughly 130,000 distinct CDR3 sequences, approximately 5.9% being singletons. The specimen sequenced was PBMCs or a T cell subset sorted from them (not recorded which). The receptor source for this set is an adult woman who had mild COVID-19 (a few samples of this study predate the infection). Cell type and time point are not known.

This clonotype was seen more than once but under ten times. The CDR3 sequence: CASKRRGTGEYEQYF. CDR3 DNA: TGTGCCAGCAAGCGGCGGGGGACAGGGGAGTACGAGCAGTACTTC. The chain has TRBV12-3 or TRBV12-4 and TRBJ2-7; 10 bases agree with TRBD1. The trim removed 7 bases at V and 4 bases at J, leaving 10 bases unmatched. The CDR3 is 15 residues long.

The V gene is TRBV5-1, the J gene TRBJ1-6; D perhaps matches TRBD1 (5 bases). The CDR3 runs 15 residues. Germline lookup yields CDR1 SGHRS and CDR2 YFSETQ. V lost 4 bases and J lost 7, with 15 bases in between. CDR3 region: CASSAGVGLNSPLHF. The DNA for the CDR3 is TGCGCCAGCAGCGCGGGGGTGGGCCTAAATTCACCCCTCCACTTT.

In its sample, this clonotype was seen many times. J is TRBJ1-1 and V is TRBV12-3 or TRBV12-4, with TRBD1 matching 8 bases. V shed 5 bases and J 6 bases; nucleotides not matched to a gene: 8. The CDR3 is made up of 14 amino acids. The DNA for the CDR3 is TGTGCCAGCAGTCCCGGACAGGGAAGGGCTGAAGCTTTCTTT. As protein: CASSPGQGRAEAFF.

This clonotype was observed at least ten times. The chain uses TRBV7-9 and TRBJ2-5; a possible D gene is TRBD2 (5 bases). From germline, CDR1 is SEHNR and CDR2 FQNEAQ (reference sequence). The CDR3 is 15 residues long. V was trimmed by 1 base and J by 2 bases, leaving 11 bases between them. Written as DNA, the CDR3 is TGTGCCAGCAGCTTAGGCGCAGCGGTTCAAGAGACCCAGTACTTC. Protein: CASSLGAAVQETQYF.

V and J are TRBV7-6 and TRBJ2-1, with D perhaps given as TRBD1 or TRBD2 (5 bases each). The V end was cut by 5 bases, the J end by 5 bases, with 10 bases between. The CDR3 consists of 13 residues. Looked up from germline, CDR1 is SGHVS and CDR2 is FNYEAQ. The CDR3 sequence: CASSRGPNNEQFF. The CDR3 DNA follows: TGTGCCAGCAGCAGGGGACCTAACAATGAGCAGTTCTTC.

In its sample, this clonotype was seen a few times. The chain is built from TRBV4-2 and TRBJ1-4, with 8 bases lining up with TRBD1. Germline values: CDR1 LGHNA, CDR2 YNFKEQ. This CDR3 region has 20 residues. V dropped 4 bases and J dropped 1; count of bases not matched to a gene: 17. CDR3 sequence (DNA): TGTGCCAGCAGCCCCACCCCGGACAGGGCTCCGGTGGGAACTAATGAAAAACTGTTTTTT. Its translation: CASSPTPDRAPVGTNEKLFF.

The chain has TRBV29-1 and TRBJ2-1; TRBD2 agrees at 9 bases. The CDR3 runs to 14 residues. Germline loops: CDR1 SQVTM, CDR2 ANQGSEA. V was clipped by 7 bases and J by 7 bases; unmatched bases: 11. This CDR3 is CSAEREAFSNEQFF. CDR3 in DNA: TGCAGCGCTGAGCGGGAGGCTTTCTCTAATGAGCAGTTCTTC.

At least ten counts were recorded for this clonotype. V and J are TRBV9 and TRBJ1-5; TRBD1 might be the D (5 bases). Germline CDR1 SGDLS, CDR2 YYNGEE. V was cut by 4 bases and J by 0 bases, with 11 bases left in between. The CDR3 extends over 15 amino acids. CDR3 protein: CASSSDSYSNQPQHF. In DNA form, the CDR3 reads TGTGCCAGCAGCTCAGACAGCTATAGCAATCAGCCCCAGCATTTT. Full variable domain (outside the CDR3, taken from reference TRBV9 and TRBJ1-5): DSGVTQTPKHLITATGQRVTLRCSPRSGDLSVYWYQQSLDQGLQFLIQYYNGEERAKGNILERFSAQQFPDLHSELNLSSLELGDSALYFCASSSDSYSNQPQHFGDGTRLSIL.